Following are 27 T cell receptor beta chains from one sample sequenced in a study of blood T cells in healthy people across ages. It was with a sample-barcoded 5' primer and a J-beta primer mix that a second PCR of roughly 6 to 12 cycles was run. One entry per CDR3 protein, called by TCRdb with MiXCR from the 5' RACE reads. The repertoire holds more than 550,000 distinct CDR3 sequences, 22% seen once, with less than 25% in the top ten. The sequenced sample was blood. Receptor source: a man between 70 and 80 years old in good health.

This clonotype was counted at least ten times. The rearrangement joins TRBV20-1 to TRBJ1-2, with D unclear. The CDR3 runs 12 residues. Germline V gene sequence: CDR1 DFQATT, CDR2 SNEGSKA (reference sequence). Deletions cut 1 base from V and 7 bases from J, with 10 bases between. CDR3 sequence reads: CSARGATSGYTF. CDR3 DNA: TGCAGTGCTAGAGGCGCTACTAGTGGCTACACCTTC.

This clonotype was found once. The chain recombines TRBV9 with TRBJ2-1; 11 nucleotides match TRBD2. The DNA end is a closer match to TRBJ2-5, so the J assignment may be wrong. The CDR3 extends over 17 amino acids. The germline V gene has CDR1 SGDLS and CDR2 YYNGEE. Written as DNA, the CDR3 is TGTGCCAGCAGCGTGACTAGCGGGGCCCCCTTTGGAGAGACCCAGTACTTC. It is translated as CASSVTSGAPFGETQYF.

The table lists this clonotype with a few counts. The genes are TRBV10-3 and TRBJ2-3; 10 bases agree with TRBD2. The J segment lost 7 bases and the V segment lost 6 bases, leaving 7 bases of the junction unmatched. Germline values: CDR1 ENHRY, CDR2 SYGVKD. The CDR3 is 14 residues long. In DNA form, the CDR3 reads TGTGCCATCAGGGGGACTAGCGAGAGTCATACGCAGTATTTT. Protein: CAIRGTSESHTQYF.

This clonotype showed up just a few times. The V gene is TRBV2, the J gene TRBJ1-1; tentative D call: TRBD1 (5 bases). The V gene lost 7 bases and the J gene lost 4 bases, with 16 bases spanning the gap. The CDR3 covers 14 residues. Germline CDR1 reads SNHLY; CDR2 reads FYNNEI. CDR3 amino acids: CASTRDGLGTEAFF. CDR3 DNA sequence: TGTGCCAGCACGCGGGACGGTTTGGGCACTGAAGCTTTCTTT.

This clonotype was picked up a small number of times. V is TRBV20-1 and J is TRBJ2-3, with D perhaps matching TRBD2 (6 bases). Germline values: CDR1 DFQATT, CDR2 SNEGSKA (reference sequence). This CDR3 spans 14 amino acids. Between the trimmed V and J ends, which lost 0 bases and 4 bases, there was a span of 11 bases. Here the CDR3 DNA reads TGCAGTGCTAGAGACCCCTGGGGGGCAGATACGCAGTATTTT. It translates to CSARDPWGADTQYF.

The CDR3 here is CAISWGTEAFF. Here the CDR3 DNA reads TGTGCCATCAGTTGGGGAACTGAAGCTTTCTTT. The chain recombines TRBV10-3 with TRBJ1-1; D unclear. The CDR3 is 11 amino acids. Germline V gives CDR1 ENHRY, CDR2 SYGVKD. The V gene lost 5 bases and the J gene lost 5 bases, with 6 bases spanning the gap.

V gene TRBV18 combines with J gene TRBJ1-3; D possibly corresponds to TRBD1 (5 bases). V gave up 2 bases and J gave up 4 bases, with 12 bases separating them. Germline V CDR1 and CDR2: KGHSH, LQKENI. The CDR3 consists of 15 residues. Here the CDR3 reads CASSPRLTAGNTIYF. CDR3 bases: TGTGCCAGCTCACCAAGACTGACAGCCGGAAACACCATATATTTT. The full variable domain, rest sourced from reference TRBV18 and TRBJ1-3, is NAGVMQNPRHLVRRRGQEARLRCSPMKGHSHVYWYRQLPEEGLKFMVYLQKENIIDESGMPKERFSAEFPKEGPSILRIQQVVRGDSAAYFCASSPRLTAGNTIYFGEGSWLTVV.

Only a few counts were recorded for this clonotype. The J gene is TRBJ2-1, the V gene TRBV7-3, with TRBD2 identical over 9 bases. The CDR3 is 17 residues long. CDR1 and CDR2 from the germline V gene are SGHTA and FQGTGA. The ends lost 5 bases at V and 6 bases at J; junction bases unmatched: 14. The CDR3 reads CASSPSLGLAGVNEQFF. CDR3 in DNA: TGTGCCAGCAGCCCCTCCCTTGGGTTAGCGGGAGTCAATGAGCAGTTCTTC.

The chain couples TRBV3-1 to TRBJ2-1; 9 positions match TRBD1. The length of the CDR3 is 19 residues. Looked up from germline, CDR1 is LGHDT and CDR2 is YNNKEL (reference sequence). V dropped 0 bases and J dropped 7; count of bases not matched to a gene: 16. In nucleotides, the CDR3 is TGTGCCAGCAGCCAAGATCTCGGGTTTGGGACAGGGAGTGGTAATGAGCAGTTCTTC. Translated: CASSQDLGFGTGSGNEQFF.

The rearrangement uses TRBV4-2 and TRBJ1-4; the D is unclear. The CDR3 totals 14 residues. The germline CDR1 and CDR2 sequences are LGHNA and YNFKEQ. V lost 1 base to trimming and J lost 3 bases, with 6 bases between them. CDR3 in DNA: TGTGCCAGCAGCCAAGTGGGAGCTAATGAAAAACTGTTTTTT. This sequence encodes CASSQVGANEKLFF.

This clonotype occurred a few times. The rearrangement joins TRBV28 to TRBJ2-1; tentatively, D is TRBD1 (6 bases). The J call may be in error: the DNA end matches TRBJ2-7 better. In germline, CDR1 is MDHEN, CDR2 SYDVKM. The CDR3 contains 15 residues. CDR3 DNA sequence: TGTGCCAGCAGTGGACCCTCAGGGGTTACCTACGAGCAGTACTTC. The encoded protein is CASSGPSGVTYEQYF.

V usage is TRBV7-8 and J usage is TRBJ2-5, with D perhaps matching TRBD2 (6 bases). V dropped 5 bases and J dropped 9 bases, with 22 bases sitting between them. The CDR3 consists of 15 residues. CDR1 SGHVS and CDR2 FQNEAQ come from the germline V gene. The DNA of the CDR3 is TGTGCCAGCAGCCCCACCGGCGGTGTGACGGGAGCCCAGTACTTC. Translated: CASSPTGGVTGAQYF.

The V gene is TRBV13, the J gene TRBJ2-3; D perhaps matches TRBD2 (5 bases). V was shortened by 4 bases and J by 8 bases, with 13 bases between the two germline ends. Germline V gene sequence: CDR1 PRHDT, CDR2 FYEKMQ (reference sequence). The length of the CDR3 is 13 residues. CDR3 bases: TGTGCCAGCAGCTCGACTCGGGGAGCTACGCAGTATTTT. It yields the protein CASSSTRGATQYF.

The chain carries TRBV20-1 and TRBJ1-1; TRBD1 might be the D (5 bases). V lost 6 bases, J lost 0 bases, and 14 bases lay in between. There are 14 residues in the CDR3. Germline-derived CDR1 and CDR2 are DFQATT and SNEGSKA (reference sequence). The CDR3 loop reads CSAPGTALNTEAFF. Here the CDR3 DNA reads TGCAGTGCCCCGGGGACCGCTCTGAACACTGAAGCTTTCTTT.

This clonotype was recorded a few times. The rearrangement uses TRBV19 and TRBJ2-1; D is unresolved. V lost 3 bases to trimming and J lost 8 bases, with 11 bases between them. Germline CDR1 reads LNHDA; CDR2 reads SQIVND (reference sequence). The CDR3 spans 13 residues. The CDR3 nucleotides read TGTGCCAGTAGTATCGTTAGAACCTATGAGCAGTTCTTC. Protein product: CASSIVRTYEQFF.

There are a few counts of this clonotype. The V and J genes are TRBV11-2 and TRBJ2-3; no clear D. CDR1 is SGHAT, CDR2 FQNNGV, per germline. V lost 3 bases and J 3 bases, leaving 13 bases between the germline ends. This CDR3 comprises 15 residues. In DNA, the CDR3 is TGTGCCAGCAGCTTGCAGTCCAGACGGACAGATACGCAGTATTTT. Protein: CASSLQSRRTDTQYF. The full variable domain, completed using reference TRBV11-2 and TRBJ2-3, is EAGVAQSPRYKIIEKRQSVAFWCNPISGHATLYWYQQILGQGPKLLIQFQNNGVVDDSQLPKDRFSAERLKGVDSTLKIQPAKLEDSAVYLCASSLQSRRTDTQYFGPGTRLTVL.

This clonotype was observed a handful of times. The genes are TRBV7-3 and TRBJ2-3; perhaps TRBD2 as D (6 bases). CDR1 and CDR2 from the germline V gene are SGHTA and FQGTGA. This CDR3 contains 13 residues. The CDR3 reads CASGMSSTDTQYF. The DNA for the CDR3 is TGTGCTAGCGGCATGAGCAGCACAGATACGCAGTATTTT. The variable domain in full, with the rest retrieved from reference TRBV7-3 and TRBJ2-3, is GAGVSQTPSNKVTEKGKYVELRCDPISGHTALYWYRQSLGQGPEFLIYFQGTGAADDSGLPNDRFFAVRPEGSVSTLKIQRTERGDSAVYLCASGMSSTDTQYFGPGTRLTVL.

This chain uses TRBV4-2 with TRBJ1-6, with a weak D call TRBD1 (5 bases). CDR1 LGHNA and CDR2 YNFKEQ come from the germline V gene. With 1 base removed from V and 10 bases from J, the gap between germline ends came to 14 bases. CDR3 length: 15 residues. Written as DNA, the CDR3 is TGTGCCAGCAGCCAAGGGGGCGGCTTCGGATCACCCCTCCACTTT. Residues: CASSQGGGFGSPLHF.

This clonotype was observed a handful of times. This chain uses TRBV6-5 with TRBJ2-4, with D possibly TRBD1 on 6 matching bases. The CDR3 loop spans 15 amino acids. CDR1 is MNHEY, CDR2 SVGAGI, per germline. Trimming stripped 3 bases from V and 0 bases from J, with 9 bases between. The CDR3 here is CASSYGGRAKNIQYF. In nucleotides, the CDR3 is TGTGCCAGCAGTTATGGGGGCAGAGCCAAAAACATTCAGTACTTC.

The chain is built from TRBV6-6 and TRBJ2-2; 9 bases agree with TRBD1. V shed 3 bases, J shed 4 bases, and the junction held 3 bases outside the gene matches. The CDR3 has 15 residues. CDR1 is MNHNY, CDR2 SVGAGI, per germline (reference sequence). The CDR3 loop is CASSYDRGTTGELFF. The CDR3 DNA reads TGTGCCAGCAGTTATGACAGGGGGACCACCGGGGAGCTGTTTTTT.

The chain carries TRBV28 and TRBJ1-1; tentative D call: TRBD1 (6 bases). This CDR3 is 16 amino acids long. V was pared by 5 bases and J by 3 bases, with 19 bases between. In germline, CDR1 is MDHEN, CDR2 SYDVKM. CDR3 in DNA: TGTGCCAGCAGTCTCGGGACAAACCTGGGGTACACTGAAGCTTTCTTT. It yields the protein CASSLGTNLGYTEAFF.

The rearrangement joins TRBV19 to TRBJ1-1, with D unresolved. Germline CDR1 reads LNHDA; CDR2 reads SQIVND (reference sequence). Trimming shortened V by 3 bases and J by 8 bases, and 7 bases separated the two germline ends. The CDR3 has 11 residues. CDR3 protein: CASSIRAEAFF. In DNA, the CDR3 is TGTGCCAGTAGTATTCGAGCAGAAGCTTTCTTT.

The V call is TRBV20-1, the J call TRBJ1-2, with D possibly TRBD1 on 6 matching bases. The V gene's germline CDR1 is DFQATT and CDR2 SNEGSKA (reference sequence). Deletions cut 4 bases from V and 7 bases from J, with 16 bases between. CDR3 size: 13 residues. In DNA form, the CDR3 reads TGCAGTGCTACCGGGACGAGAGGGGGTGGCTACACCTTC. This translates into CSATGTRGGGYTF.

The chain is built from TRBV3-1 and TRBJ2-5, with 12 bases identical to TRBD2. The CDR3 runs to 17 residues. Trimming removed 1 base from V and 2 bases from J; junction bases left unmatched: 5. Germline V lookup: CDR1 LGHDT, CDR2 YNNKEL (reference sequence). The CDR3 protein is CASSQALAGGLQETQYF. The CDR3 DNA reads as TGTGCCAGCAGCCAAGCACTAGCGGGAGGCCTACAAGAGACCCAGTACTTC.

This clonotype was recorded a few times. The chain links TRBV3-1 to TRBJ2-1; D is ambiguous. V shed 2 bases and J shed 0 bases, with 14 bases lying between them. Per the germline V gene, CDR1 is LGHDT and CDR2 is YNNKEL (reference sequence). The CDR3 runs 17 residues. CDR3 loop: CASSQKIWSSSYNEQFF. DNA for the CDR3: TGTGCCAGCAGCCAAAAAATATGGTCGAGCTCCTACAATGAGCAGTTCTTC.

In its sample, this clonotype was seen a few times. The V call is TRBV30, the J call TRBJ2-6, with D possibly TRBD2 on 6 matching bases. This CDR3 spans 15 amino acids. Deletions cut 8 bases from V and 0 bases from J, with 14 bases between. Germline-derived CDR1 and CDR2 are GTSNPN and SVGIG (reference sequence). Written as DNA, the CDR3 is TGTGCCGGACTAAACGGAAACTCTGGGGCCAACGTCCTGACTTTC. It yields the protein CAGLNGNSGANVLTF. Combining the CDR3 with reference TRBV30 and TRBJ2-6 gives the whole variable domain SQTIHQWPATLVQPVGSPLSLECTVEGTSNPNLYWYRQAAGRGLQLLFYSVGIGQISSEVPQNLSASRPQDRQFILSSKKLLLSDSGFYLCAGLNGNSGANVLTFGAGSRLTVL.

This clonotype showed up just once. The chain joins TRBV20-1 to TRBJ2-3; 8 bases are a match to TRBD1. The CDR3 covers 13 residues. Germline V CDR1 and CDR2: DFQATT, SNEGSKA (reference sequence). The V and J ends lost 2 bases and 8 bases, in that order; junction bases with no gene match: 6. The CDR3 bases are TGCAGTGCTAGATGGACAGGGAGTATTACGCAGTATTTT. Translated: CSARWTGSITQYF.